The next 11 T cell receptor beta chains were all read from a single sample in a study of T cells in Graves' hyperthyroidism and ophthalmopathy. Amplified TCR beta CDR3 regions came from RNA transcripts. With the HTBI primer set, the TCR CDR3 went through a first round of RT-PCR. TCRdb fed the multiplex PCR reads into MiXCR, producing one record per CDR3 protein. The sample gives 530,000 or so distinct CDR3 sequences, roughly 25% of which show up once; 10% to 12% is in the top ten. The sample was blood. These receptors were obtained from a woman aged 25 to 45 with Graves' ophthalmopathy.

This clonotype was found many times. The chain uses TRBV6-5 and TRBJ1-6; D is undetermined. Trimming left V 2 bases short and J 10 bases short, with 6 bases between. CDR1 and CDR2 from the germline V gene are MNHEY and SVGAGI. The CDR3 consists of 12 residues. The chain's CDR3 is CASSYVESPLHF. In nucleotides, the CDR3 is TGTGCCAGCAGTTACGTTGAGTCACCCCTCCACTTT.

This clonotype was recorded once. This chain links TRBV28 with TRBJ2-6, with D perhaps matching TRBD2 (5 bases). V lost 6 bases to trimming and J lost 1 base, with 10 bases between them. The germline V gene encodes CDR1 MDHEN and CDR2 SYDVKM. The CDR3 contains 15 residues. CDR3 coding DNA: TGTGCCAGCAGGCCCCGGGGATCTGGGGCCAACGTCCTGACTTTC. Translation gives CASRPRGSGANVLTF.

This clonotype was observed many times. The chain couples TRBV19 to TRBJ1-5, with a tentative D call TRBD1 (6 bases). Germline-derived CDR1 and CDR2 are LNHDA and SQIVND (reference sequence). CDR3 size: 12 residues. Trimming removed 8 bases at V and 5 bases at J, with 10 bases between. The CDR3 sequence is CASGQTDQPQHF. The CDR3 coding sequence is TGTGCCAGTGGACAGACCGATCAGCCCCAGCATTTT. The entire variable domain, with the rest obtained from reference TRBV19 and TRBJ1-5, is as follows: DGGITQSPKYLFRKEGQNVTLSCEQNLNHDAMYWYRQDPGQGLRLIYYSQIVNDFQKGDIAEGYSVSREKKESFPLTVTSAQKNPTAFYLCASGQTDQPQHFGDGTRLSIL.

This clonotype was detected a few times. The rearrangement links TRBV18 to TRBJ1-1; TRBD1 might be the D (6 bases). Germline CDR1 KGHSH, CDR2 LQKENI. The germline V and J ends were trimmed by 1 base and 1 base, with 10 bases remaining between them. This CDR3 comprises 15 residues. The CDR3 DNA follows: TGTGCCAGCTCACCACGGGGGGCCCGGAACACTGAAGCTTTCTTT. Amino acid sequence: CASSPRGARNTEAFF. The full variable domain, with the rest looked up from reference TRBV18 and TRBJ1-1, is NAGVMQNPRHLVRRRGQEARLRCSPMKGHSHVYWYRQLPEEGLKFMVYLQKENIIDESGMPKERFSAEFPKEGPSILRIQQVVRGDSAAYFCASSPRGARNTEAFFGQGTRLTVV.

The rearrangement links TRBV12-3 or TRBV12-4 to TRBJ2-2; no clear D gene. The length of the CDR3 is 14 residues. The ends were cut back, 6 bases at V and 3 bases at J, with 11 bases in the middle. The CDR3 protein is CASRQTEDTGELFF. The CDR3 DNA reads as TGTGCCAGCAGACAAACAGAGGACACCGGGGAGCTGTTTTTT.

This clonotype was observed many times. CDR3 region: CSARDSAVEGPSYEQYF. CDR3 in DNA: TGCAGTGCTAGAGATTCGGCCGTTGAGGGGCCCTCCTACGAGCAGTACTTC. The genes are TRBV20-1 and TRBJ2-7; D tentatively reads TRBD1 or TRBD2 (5 bases each). V was pared by 0 bases and J by 0 bases, with 18 bases between. Germline V lookup: CDR1 DFQATT, CDR2 SNEGSKA (reference sequence). The CDR3 has 17 amino acids.

This clonotype was detected many times. CDR3 DNA sequence: TGTGCCACCAGCAGGACCCCCAGTAATTCACCCCTCCACTTT. Protein: CATSRTPSNSPLHF. This chain connects TRBV15 to TRBJ1-6; D uncertain. CDR3 length: 14 residues. V was clipped by 3 bases and J by 6 bases, with 9 bases between them. Germline CDR1 is LNHNV and CDR2 is YYDKDF (reference sequence).

The chain employs TRBV7-9 and TRBJ1-1; D is ambiguous. CDR3 size: 15 residues. V gave up 1 base and J gave up 0 bases, with 9 bases separating them. The germline CDR1 and CDR2 sequences are SEHNR and FQNEAQ (reference sequence). The CDR3 sequence: CASSLVSNMNTEAFF. The CDR3 DNA reads as TGTGCCAGCAGCTTAGTCAGCAATATGAACACTGAAGCTTTCTTT. Looking up the rest from reference TRBV7-9 and TRBJ1-1 gives the full variable domain: DTGVSQNPRHKITKRGQNVTFRCDPISEHNRLYWYRQTLGQGPEFLTYFQNEAQLEKSRLLSDRFSAERPKGSFSTLEIQRTEQGDSAMYLCASSLVSNMNTEAFFGQGTRLTVV.

This clonotype came up many times. The genes are TRBV12-3 or TRBV12-4 and TRBJ1-1, with unresolved D. The CDR3 spans 13 residues. The V end lost 7 bases, the J end lost 2 bases, and 11 bases lay between the germline ends. CDR3 sequence: CASILDGNTEAFF. Here the CDR3 DNA reads TGTGCCAGCATCCTAGACGGCAACACTGAAGCTTTCTTT.

This clonotype was seen repeatedly, ten times or more. V is TRBV11-2 and J is TRBJ2-5; D unclear. Per the germline V gene, CDR1 is SGHAT and CDR2 is FQNNGV. The V gene lost 0 bases and the J gene lost 13 bases, with 12 bases spanning the gap. The CDR3 contains 12 residues. The CDR3 loop is CASSLEGRDPYF. The DNA for the CDR3 is TGTGCCAGCAGCTTAGAGGGTAGGGATCCGTACTTC. The whole variable domain, remainder taken from reference TRBV11-2 and TRBJ2-5, is EAGVAQSPRYKIIEKRQSVAFWCNPISGHATLYWYQQILGQGPKLLIQFQNNGVVDDSQLPKDRFSAERLKGVDSTLKIQPAKLEDSAVYLCASSLEGRDPYFGPGTRLLVL.

A few counts support this clonotype. J is TRBJ1-5 and V is TRBV2; D is undetermined. The V end was cut by 2 bases, the J end by 0 bases, with 8 bases between. Germline loops: CDR1 SNHLY, CDR2 FYNNEI. This CDR3 is 15 amino acids long. CDR3 sequence: CASSERPSSNQPQHF. As DNA, the CDR3 is TGTGCCAGCAGTGAAAGACCATCTAGCAATCAGCCCCAGCATTTT.